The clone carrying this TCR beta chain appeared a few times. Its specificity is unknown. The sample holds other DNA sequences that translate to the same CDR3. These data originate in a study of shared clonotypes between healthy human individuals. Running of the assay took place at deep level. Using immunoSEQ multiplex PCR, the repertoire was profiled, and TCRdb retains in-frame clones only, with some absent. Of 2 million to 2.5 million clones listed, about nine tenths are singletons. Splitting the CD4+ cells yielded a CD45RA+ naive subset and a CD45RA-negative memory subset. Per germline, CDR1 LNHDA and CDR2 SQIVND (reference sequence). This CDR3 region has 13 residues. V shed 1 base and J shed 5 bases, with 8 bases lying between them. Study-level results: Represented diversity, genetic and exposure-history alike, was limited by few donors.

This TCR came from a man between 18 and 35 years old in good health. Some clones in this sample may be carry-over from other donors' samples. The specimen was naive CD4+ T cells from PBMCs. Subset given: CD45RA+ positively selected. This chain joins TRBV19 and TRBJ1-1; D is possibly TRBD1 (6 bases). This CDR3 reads CASSIAGDTEAFF. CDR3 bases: TGTGCCAGTAGTATAGCAGGGGATACTGAAGCTTTCTTT.